Shown below are 20 T cell receptor beta chains from a single sample sequenced in a study of regulatory T cells in long-lasting Graves disease. In building TCR beta libraries, iRepertoire HTBI primers were used together with Arm-PCR of CDR3 regions. TCRdb used MiXCR to reprocess the multiplex PCR reads, holding one entry per CDR3 protein. The data show around 470,000 distinct CDR3 sequences, approximately 14% seen once. Specified time point: newly diagnosed GD, antithyroid drugs for less than 3 months. PBMCs were the source of the RNA used for TCR sequencing. Separately, the same data were catalogued under a study of T cells in Graves' hyperthyroidism and ophthalmopathy.

The specimen comprised peripheral blood mononuclear cells (PBMCs), sampled at new diagnosis, from a patient treated with antithyroid drugs. These receptor sequences come from a woman in her fifties or sixties with Graves disease.

The rearrangement uses TRBV7-9 and TRBJ2-6; perhaps D is TRBD1 or TRBD2 (5 bases each). Trimming cost V 6 bases and J 2 bases, with 17 bases left between them. Germline V gene lookup returns CDR1 SEHNR and CDR2 FQNEAQ (reference sequence). This CDR3 spans 17 amino acids. The CDR3 spells CASSSPMLGAGANVLTF. The CDR3 DNA reads TGTGCCAGCAGTTCCCCGATGTTGGGGGCTGGGGCCAACGTCCTGACTTTC. Looking up the rest from reference TRBV7-9 and TRBJ2-6 gives the full variable domain: DTGVSQNPRHKITKRGQNVTFRCDPISEHNRLYWYRQTLGQGPEFLTYFQNEAQLEKSRLLSDRFSAERPKGSFSTLEIQRTEQGDSAMYLCASSSPMLGAGANVLTFGAGSRLTVL.

This clonotype was observed a handful of times. Compared with germline, one end of the junction differs, possibly owing to a read error. V is TRBV5-4 and J is TRBJ2-5; maybe TRBD2 (6 bases). The V gene's germline CDR1 is SGHNT and CDR2 YYREEE (reference sequence). The CDR3 contains 15 residues. CDR3 loop: CASSLVTSRQGTQYF. CDR3 bases: TGTGCCAGCAGCTTGGTAACTAGCAGACAAGGGACCCAGTACTTC.

About this clonotype itself: Mismatch with germline at one junction end may stem from a read error. The chain is built from TRBV6-1 and TRBJ2-5; 13 positions match TRBD2. Germline CDR1 is MNHNS and CDR2 is SASEGT. There are 16 residues in the CDR3. CDR3 sequence reads: CASSIAGLAGLGTGVF. For the CDR3, the DNA is TGTGCCAGCAGTATCGCGGGACTAGCGGGGCTCGGGACAGGGGTCTTC.

This clonotype occurred many times. The J gene is TRBJ2-1, the V gene TRBV29-1; 11 bases match TRBD2. Trimming removed 5 bases from V and 7 bases from J; junction bases left unmatched: 7. The CDR3 covers 14 residues. The germline gives CDR1 SQVTM, CDR2 ANQGSEA. For the CDR3, the DNA is TGCAGCGTTATACTAGCGGGAGAGGGGAATGAGCAGTTCTTC. Translating it yields CSVILAGEGNEQFF.

The rearrangement links TRBV4-1 to TRBJ2-7; TRBD1 is a possible D gene (5 bases). The V and J ends lost 6 bases and 3 bases respectively, with 18 bases between them. The CDR3 length is 15 residues. Germline lookup yields CDR1 MGHRA and CDR2 YSYEKL. The CDR3 DNA sequence: TGCGCCAGCAGACCCTCACACACAGACAGCTACGAGCAGTACTTC. Its translation: CASRPSHTDSYEQYF.

In this sample, this clonotype turned up many times. J is TRBJ2-7 and V is TRBV5-6; D remains unclear. The V gene lost 4 bases and the J gene lost 7 bases, with 12 bases spanning the gap. CDR1 SGHDT and CDR2 YYEEEE come from the germline V gene. The CDR3 is made up of 12 amino acids. The CDR3 loop reads CASSPGVSEQYF. The CDR3 coding sequence is TGTGCCAGCAGCCCTGGTGTGTCAGAGCAGTACTTC. The full variable domain, its missing parts supplied by reference TRBV5-6 and TRBJ2-7, is DAGVTQSPTHLIKTRGQQVTLRCSPKSGHDTVSWYQQALGQGPQFIFQYYEEEERQRGNFPDRFSGHQFPNYSSELNVNALLLGDSALYLCASSPGVSEQYFGPGTRLTVT.

This clonotype was counted ten times or more. The chain uses TRBV2 and TRBJ2-1; D remains unclear. The CDR3 is 14 amino acids. Trimming took off 6 bases at V and 6 bases at J, with 15 bases between the two ends. Germline-derived CDR1 and CDR2 are SNHLY and FYNNEI. The CDR3 region has the DNA TGTGCCAGCAGGGCGGACGCCGCCCTCAATGAGCAGTTCTTC. Protein: CASRADAALNEQFF.

This clonotype was picked up a small number of times. This chain connects TRBV20-1 to TRBJ2-5; 9 positions match TRBD2. The V gene's germline CDR1 is DFQATT and CDR2 SNEGSKA (reference sequence). Losses at the gene ends were 5 bases for V and 4 bases for J; bases not matched to a gene: 11. The CDR3 is 15 amino acids. In DNA form, the CDR3 reads TGCAGTGCTGCTGTTAGCGGGAGTTTGGGAGAGACCCAGTACTTC. It specifies CSAAVSGSLGETQYF.

In its sample, this clonotype was seen many times. CDR3 sequence reads: CASRRTGAIPYEQYF. DNA of the CDR3: TGTGCCAGCAGAAGGACAGGGGCGATCCCCTACGAGCAGTACTTC. The chain employs TRBV7-3 and TRBJ2-7; TRBD1 aligns across 9 bases. The CDR3 is 15 amino acids. CDR1 and CDR2 from the germline V gene are SGHTA and FQGTGA. V dropped 6 bases and J dropped 2; count of bases not matched to a gene: 8.

Details on this clonotype: One junction end disagrees with the germline gene, perhaps due to a read error. The genes are TRBV3-1 and TRBJ1-4; D call uncertain. The germline gives CDR1 LGHDT, CDR2 YNNKEL (reference sequence). The CDR3 spans 12 residues. In nucleotides, the CDR3 is TGTGCCAGCATCCAAGATAATGAAAAACTGTTTTTT. Protein: CASIQDNEKLFF.

This clonotype was seen ten or more times. This rearrangement joins TRBV27 to TRBJ1-1, with 11 bases lining up with TRBD1. V was pared by 2 bases and J by 4 bases, with 3 bases of the junction left unmatched. This CDR3 region has 15 residues. Germline V lookup: CDR1 MNHEY, CDR2 SMNVEV (reference sequence). The CDR3 loop is CASSLVGTGGTEAFF. CDR3 coding DNA: TGTGCCAGCAGTTTAGTCGGGACAGGGGGCACTGAAGCTTTCTTT.

This clonotype occurred a few times. The rearrangement links TRBV10-3 to TRBJ2-3, with TRBD1 matching 7 bases. Trimming cost V 2 bases and J 1 base; bases outside gene matches: 0. Germline CDR1 is ENHRY and CDR2 is SYGVKD. This CDR3 has 14 amino acids. The CDR3 DNA reads as TGTGCCATCAGTGAGACAGGGGGCACAGATACGCAGTATTTT. It codes for CAISETGGTDTQYF.

This clonotype was observed a handful of times. This clone may be a read error of a much larger clone one base away. This chain uses TRBV6-2 or TRBV6-3 with TRBJ1-1; 8 bases match TRBD1. The germline CDR1 and CDR2 sequences are MNHEY and SVGEGT. This CDR3 has 14 residues. The CDR3 is CASIGQGMNTGAFF. The CDR3 nucleotides are TGTGCCAGCATCGGACAGGGAATGAACACTGGAGCTTTCTTT.

The table lists this clonotype with many counts. This chain connects TRBV2 to TRBJ2-5; 8 nucleotides align to TRBD2. Germline loops: CDR1 SNHLY, CDR2 FYNNEI. V dropped 4 bases and J dropped 7; count of bases not matched to a gene: 2. CDR3 length equals 12 residues. The CDR3 DNA sequence: TGTGCCAGCAGTGCGGGGGGGGGGACCCAGTACTTC. Translation: CASSAGGGTQYF. The whole variable domain, filled in from reference TRBV2 and TRBJ2-5, reads EPEVTQTPSHQVTQMGQEVILRCVPISNHLYFYWYRQILGQKVEFLVSFYNNEISEKSEIFDDQFSVERPDGSNFTLKIRSTKLEDSAMYFCASSAGGGTQYFGPGTRLLVL.

This clonotype has ten or more counts. The gene calls are TRBV28 and TRBJ1-1; D unresolved. This CDR3 spans 15 amino acids. In germline, CDR1 is MDHEN, CDR2 SYDVKM. V lost 2 bases, J lost 0 bases, and 10 bases lay in between. In DNA form, the CDR3 reads TGTGCCAGCAGTTTACTCCAAACATTGAACACTGAAGCTTTCTTT. Encoded protein: CASSLLQTLNTEAFF.

This clonotype was recorded a few times. V is TRBV5-1 and J is TRBJ1-4, with D hard to call. The CDR3 contains 16 residues. Germline-derived CDR1 and CDR2 are SGHRS and YFSETQ. With 4 bases removed from V and 2 bases from J, the gap between germline ends came to 15 bases. DNA for the CDR3: TGCGCCAGCAGCGCCAGCTCCGCCGGGACTAATGAAAAACTGTTTTTT. Protein product: CASSASSAGTNEKLFF.

The table lists this clonotype with many counts. The chain links TRBV12-3 or TRBV12-4 to TRBJ1-6; D is uncertain. There are 15 residues in the CDR3. V shed 7 bases and J shed 9 bases, with 19 bases lying between them. CDR3 sequence (DNA): TGTGCCAGCACCTCCCGCCCGTGGGGAATTTCACCCCTCCACTTT. Translation: CASTSRPWGISPLHF.

This clonotype was counted a few times. The chain carries TRBV6-2 or TRBV6-3 and TRBJ2-3; 8 bases match TRBD2. J gave up 4 bases and V 2 bases, and 11 bases lay outside the gene matches. Germline V lookup: CDR1 MNHEY, CDR2 SVGEGT. The CDR3 loop spans 17 amino acids. CDR3 region: CASSYRGSGRSPDTQYF. The CDR3 region has the DNA TGTGCCAGCAGTTACCGGGGGAGCGGGAGATCCCCAGATACGCAGTATTTT.

The sample holds a few counts of this clonotype. The V gene is TRBV29-1, the J gene TRBJ1-1; D is perhaps TRBD1 (5 bases). Germline CDR1 SQVTM, CDR2 ANQGSEA. Trimming took 0 bases from V and 4 from J, leaving 12 bases between them. This CDR3 is built from 14 residues. The CDR3: CSVEEYGGSTEAFF. The CDR3, as DNA: TGCAGCGTTGAAGAATACGGGGGAAGCACTGAAGCTTTCTTT.

This clonotype occurred a few times. This sequence joins TRBV20-1 and TRBJ2-3, with 9 bases lining up with TRBD2. Germline CDR1 and CDR2: DFQATT and SNEGSKA (reference sequence). Trimming took 6 bases from V and 2 from J; bases not matched to a gene: 9. There are 15 residues in the CDR3. For the CDR3, the DNA is TGCAGTGCCAAAATAGCGGGGGAAAACACAGATACGCAGTATTTT. It encodes CSAKIAGENTDTQYF.